The entry below gives a single T cell receptor beta chain sequence along with its context. Its cognate antigen is unknown. The data were taken from a study of cytomegalovirus exposure and HLA in healthy donors. The study ran its PCR with 60 Vbeta and 13 Jbeta primers. Sequencing used immunoSEQ multiplex PCR; TCRdb keeps in-frame clones, though not all of them. The sample has 210,000 or so clones, over 75% seen once. Study conclusions and caveats: A further, later analysis showed that HLA-associated TCR beta chains (compared with equally common others) were more clonally expanded. In a later analysis, productive TCRs from donors in an Asian-associated ancestry cluster reportedly carried fewer N-insertions than the cohort mean.

The source of this sequence is a human donor in good health. The sample taken for sequencing was PBMCs.

The CDR3 loop is CASSQNRDPNTEAFF. DNA of the CDR3: TGTGCCAGCAGCCAAAACAGGGACCCGAACACTGAAGCTTTCTTT. The chain recombines TRBV4-2 with TRBJ1-1; a weak D match, TRBD1 (6 bases). The CDR3 loop spans 15 amino acids. Per the germline V gene, CDR1 is LGHNA and CDR2 is YNFKEQ. Between the trimmed V and J ends, which lost 2 bases and 1 base, there was a span of 11 bases.